Following are 9 T cell receptor beta chains from one sample sequenced in a study of T cell responses to AZD1222 COVID-19 vaccine. Measured with immunoSEQ multiplex PCR; TCRdb has only the in-frame clones, and not every one. Of about 70,000 clones listed, 70% to 90% are singletons. Sequenced here: peripheral blood, sampled 28 days after the second dose of the MenACWY control vaccine. These receptors all stem from an adult who received the MenACWY meningococcal vaccine as a control.

This clone was found a few times. The junction does not match germline at one end; this may be a read error. This chain connects TRBV12-3 or TRBV12-4 to TRBJ1-5; a possible D gene is TRBD1 (5 bases). The CDR3 is 12 residues long. The CDR3 region is CASSPAGSTAYF. The CDR3 DNA is TGTGCCAGCAGTCCAGCAGGGTCCACCGCGTATTTT.

This clone was found once. V is TRBV19 and J is TRBJ1-2, with a weak D call TRBD1 (5 bases). Germline CDR1 is LNHDA and CDR2 is SQIVND (reference sequence). The CDR3 contains 13 residues. V lost 3 bases, J lost 7 bases, and 12 bases lay in between. The chain's CDR3 is CASSIRGLLGYTF. The CDR3 DNA is TGTGCCAGTAGTATTCGGGGACTTCTTGGCTACACCTTC.

The chain links TRBV7-9 to TRBJ2-1, with 11 bases aligning to TRBD2. This CDR3 has 19 residues. The germline V gene encodes CDR1 SEHNR and CDR2 FQNEAQ (reference sequence). Trimming removed 1 base from V and 5 bases from J; junction bases left unmatched: 13. CDR3 DNA sequence: TGTGCCAGCAGCTTAGGGACAGATACTAGCGGGGGATCGCACAATGAGCAGTTCTTC. Translation: CASSLGTDTSGGSHNEQFF.

J is TRBJ1-2 and V is TRBV28; no clear D. The CDR3 loop spans 12 amino acids. Trimming took 3 bases from V and 1 from J, leaving 3 bases between them. Per the germline V gene, CDR1 is MDHEN and CDR2 is SYDVKM. The CDR3 spells CASSFRNYGYTF. In DNA form, the CDR3 reads TGTGCCAGCAGTTTTCGTAACTATGGCTACACCTTC.

This chain connects TRBV27 to TRBJ2-2; 8 nucleotides line up with TRBD1. This CDR3 is 14 amino acids long. Unmatched junction bases numbered 7, after V lost 7 bases and J lost 6 bases. In germline, CDR1 is MNHEY, CDR2 SMNVEV (reference sequence). For the CDR3, the DNA is TGTGCCAGCATCGGACAGGGATGGCCCGGGGAGCTGTTTTTT. Translation: CASIGQGWPGELFF.

The chain is built from TRBV3-1 (or the pseudogene TRBV3-2) and TRBJ1-6, with 8 nucleotides matching TRBD1. V shed 0 bases, J shed 11 bases, and the junction held 6 bases outside the gene matches. The CDR3 is 15 residues long. Germline V gene lookup returns CDR1 LGHDT and CDR2 YNNKEL (reference sequence). This CDR3 is CASSQDATGAAPLHF. CDR3 nucleotide sequence: TGTGCCAGCAGCCAAGATGCGACAGGGGCCGCACCCCTCCACTTT.

The rearrangement links TRBV30 to TRBJ2-6; D not resolved. Trimming stripped 3 bases from V and 2 bases from J, with 5 bases between. The CDR3 runs to 13 residues. Per the germline V gene, CDR1 is GTSNPN and CDR2 is SVGIG (reference sequence). The CDR3 protein is CAWRTAGANVLTF. The CDR3 nucleotides read TGTGCCTGGAGAACCGCTGGGGCCAACGTCCTGACTTTC.

The V and J genes are TRBV7-2 and TRBJ2-5; TRBD1 agrees at 7 bases. This CDR3 contains 17 residues. V lost 5 bases, J lost 1 base, and 13 bases stayed unmatched. Germline CDR1 reads SGHTA; CDR2 reads FQGNSA. As DNA, the CDR3 is TGTGCCAGCAGCGCAAGTGCACAGGGGACCGGCCAAGAGACCCAGTACTTC. Amino acid sequence: CASSASAQGTGQETQYF.

The chain combines TRBV9 with TRBJ1-2; D possibly corresponds to TRBD1 (6 bases). Germline CDR1 and CDR2: SGDLS and YYNGEE. This CDR3 spans 15 amino acids. Trimming stripped 4 bases from V and 7 bases from J, with 20 bases between. CDR3 residues: CASSPSGTGTIGYTF. The CDR3 DNA is TGTGCCAGCAGCCCAAGCGGCACAGGGACGATTGGCTACACCTTC.